One and the same sample provided the 5 T cell receptor beta chains below, sequenced in a study of CD8+ T cells in alopecia areata. Extracted RNA was reverse transcribed, and the resulting cDNA served as sequencing template. TCRdb's table, derived via immunoSEQ multiplex PCR, lists solely in-frame clones and lacks some. The sample lists 160,000 or so clones, around 55% seen once, with 19% in the top ten. The source was CD8+ T cells sorted from blood, collected at week 0. These receptors were taken from a human donor with alopecia areata.

The rearrangement joins TRBV29-1 to TRBJ1-2; D perhaps matches TRBD1 (5 bases). Germline values: CDR1 SQVTM, CDR2 ANQGSEA. This CDR3 is 12 amino acids long. V was clipped by 6 bases and J by 2 bases, with 10 bases between them. CDR3 DNA sequence: TGCAGCGTCCCCGGGGGAAACTATGGCTACACCTTC. This codes for CSVPGGNYGYTF.

This chain joins TRBV4-1 and TRBJ2-1; D is ambiguous. Germline V gene sequence: CDR1 MGHRA, CDR2 YSYEKL. Trimming shortened V by 4 bases and J by 6 bases, and 10 bases separated the two germline ends. The CDR3 consists of 13 residues. As DNA, the CDR3 is TGCGCCAGCAGCCTCTCCATGGGCAATGAGCAGTTCTTC. Translated: CASSLSMGNEQFF.

This clone appeared once. CDR3 coding DNA: TGTGCCACCAGCCGGTTCGAGGGGGAGGACACTGAAGCTTTCTTT. Translation gives CATSRFEGEDTEAFF. This chain uses TRBV15 with TRBJ1-1; tentatively, D is TRBD1 (6 bases). V was cut by 5 bases and J by 3 bases, with 16 bases left in between. There are 15 residues in the CDR3. The germline gives CDR1 LNHNV, CDR2 YYDKDF (reference sequence).

The V gene is TRBV5-6, the J gene TRBJ1-5, with D possibly matching TRBD1 (5 bases). Between the trimmed V and J ends, which lost 2 bases and 6 bases, there was a span of 6 bases. Per the germline V gene, CDR1 is SGHDT and CDR2 is YYEEEE. The CDR3 length is 12 residues. CDR3 bases: TGTGCCAGCAGCTTAGGGACTCAGCCCCAGCATTTT. Protein product: CASSLGTQPQHF.

This clone was found a few times. The J gene is TRBJ2-1, the V gene TRBV29-1; D gene ambiguous. Deletions cut 0 bases from V and 4 bases from J, with 10 bases between. The CDR3 covers 14 residues. The germline CDR1 and CDR2 sequences are SQVTM and ANQGSEA. The CDR3, as DNA: TGCAGCGTTGAAGATCTTGGCAAATACAATGAGCAGTTCTTC. Translated: CSVEDLGKYNEQFF.